Shown below are 29 T cell receptor beta chains from a single sample sequenced in a study of cytomegalovirus exposure and HLA in healthy donors. Primers for the PCR totalled 60 Vbeta and 13 Jbeta. TCRdb keeps only in-frame clones here, not all; method: immunoSEQ multiplex PCR. This table has tens of thousands of clones, around 82% appearing once. Input material: PBMCs. These receptors came from a man in his late teens or twenties in good health and CMV-seronegative.

This clone is a singleton in its sample. The chain recombines TRBV4-3 with TRBJ1-2; D perhaps matches TRBD1 (5 bases). The V gene's germline CDR1 is LGHNA and CDR2 YSLEER. The CDR3 sequence is 15 residues long. With 0 bases removed from V and 6 bases from J, the gap between germline ends came to 14 bases. CDR3 protein: CASSQEEGLRHGYTF. For the CDR3, the DNA is TGCGCCAGCAGCCAAGAGGAGGGGCTACGACATGGCTACACCTTC.

The V call is TRBV7-2, the J call TRBJ1-1; D is uncertain. The germline CDR1 and CDR2 sequences are SGHTA and FQGNSA. The CDR3 loop spans 14 amino acids. The V end was cut by 1 base, the J end by 4 bases, with 10 bases between. Here the CDR3 reads CASSLEFYPTEAFF. Written as DNA, the CDR3 is TGTGCCAGCAGCTTAGAATTCTACCCCACTGAAGCTTTCTTT.

V usage is TRBV13 and J usage is TRBJ2-7; TRBD1 is a possible D gene (6 bases). Trimming removed 3 bases from V and 1 base from J, with 13 bases in between. CDR1 and CDR2 from the germline V gene are PRHDT and FYEKMQ (reference sequence). The CDR3 contains 15 residues. CDR3 region: CASSFGRGQSYEQYF. As DNA, the CDR3 is TGTGCCAGCAGCTTTGGCAGGGGCCAATCCTACGAGCAGTACTTC.

This rearrangement joins TRBV18 to TRBJ2-7; weak D call: TRBD1 (5 bases). From germline, CDR1 is KGHSH and CDR2 LQKENI. Trimming cost V 1 base and J 4 bases, with 14 bases left between them. CDR3 size: 15 residues. The chain's CDR3 is CASSPLSGLNYEQYF. In nucleotides, the CDR3 is TGTGCCAGCTCACCACTATCAGGGCTAAATTACGAGCAGTACTTC.

The chain uses TRBV7-8 and TRBJ1-6, with 8 positions matching TRBD1. The CDR3 runs to 15 residues. From germline, CDR1 is SGHVS and CDR2 FQNEAQ. Germline trimming cut 5 bases from V and 10 bases from J; bases unmatched to any gene: 10. The CDR3 sequence: CASSHRTGTESPLHF. CDR3 in DNA: TGTGCCAGCAGCCATAGGACAGGGACAGAGTCACCCCTCCACTTT.

The chain is built from TRBV6-1 and TRBJ1-6; 10 bases line up with TRBD1. The germline CDR1 and CDR2 sequences are MNHNS and SASEGT. V gave up 5 bases and J gave up 9 bases; unmatched junction bases: 4. The CDR3 is 14 residues long. The CDR3 bases are TGTGCCAGCAGTCCGGGACAGGGGTCTTCACCCCTCCACTTT. Protein sequence: CASSPGQGSSPLHF.

The chain recombines TRBV6-1 with TRBJ2-5; D unclear. This CDR3 spans 13 amino acids. Germline loops: CDR1 MNHNS, CDR2 SASEGT. The V end lost 4 bases, the J end lost 5 bases, and 11 bases lay between the germline ends. CDR3 nucleotide sequence: TGTGCCAGCAGTGGCTTTCTACAGGAGACCCAGTACTTC. Translated: CASSGFLQETQYF.

The rearrangement links TRBV5-5 to TRBJ2-2; 9 bases are a match to TRBD1. Germline trimming cut 4 bases from V and 3 bases from J; bases unmatched to any gene: 7. This CDR3 spans 16 amino acids. Germline V gives CDR1 SGHKS, CDR2 YYEKEE (reference sequence). CDR3 residues: CASSGPGTGYTGELFF. CDR3 nucleotides: TGTGCCAGCAGCGGACCCGGGACAGGGTACACCGGGGAGCTGTTTTTT.

The genes are TRBV29-1 and TRBJ2-4; D possibly corresponds to TRBD2 (5 bases). The germline V and J ends were trimmed by 6 bases and 0 bases, with 9 bases remaining between them. The CDR3 runs to 13 residues. The germline V gene encodes CDR1 SQVTM and CDR2 ANQGSEA. CDR3 coding DNA: TGCAGCGTGAATGAGGGAGCCAAAAACATTCAGTACTTC. Amino acid sequence: CSVNEGAKNIQYF.

This sequence joins TRBV28 and TRBJ1-2, with 7 bases fitting TRBD1. CDR1 and CDR2 (germline): MDHEN, SYDVKM. V was clipped by 6 bases and J by 3 bases; unmatched bases: 10. The CDR3 contains 15 residues. CDR3 loop: CASSPLGTADYGYTF. The DNA for the CDR3 is TGTGCCAGCAGCCCTCTCGGGACAGCCGACTATGGCTACACCTTC.

The table lists this clone with a count of one. The chain is built from TRBV5-1 and TRBJ1-5; weak D call: TRBD1 (5 bases). Germline values: CDR1 SGHRS, CDR2 YFSETQ. V lost 4 bases and J lost 3, with 20 bases in between. The CDR3 covers 17 residues. The CDR3 loop is CASSHGAVTGVNQPQHF. The CDR3 DNA reads as TGCGCCAGCAGCCATGGAGCCGTAACAGGTGTCAATCAGCCCCAGCATTTT.

The V gene is TRBV15, the J gene TRBJ1-2; the D is unclear. CDR3 length: 13 residues. In germline, CDR1 is LNHNV, CDR2 YYDKDF (reference sequence). With 3 bases removed from V and 6 bases from J, the gap between germline ends came to 11 bases. CDR3 in amino acids: CATSSSPPDGYTF. The CDR3 DNA reads as TGTGCCACCAGCAGCTCCCCCCCGGATGGCTACACCTTC. The entire variable domain, with the rest obtained from reference TRBV15 and TRBJ1-2, is as follows: DAMVIQNPRYQVTQFGKPVTLSCSQTLNHNVMYWYQQKSSQAPKLLFHYYDKDFNNEADTPDNFQSRRPNTSFCFLDIRSPGLGDTAMYLCATSSSPPDGYTFGSGTRLTVV.

This clone has more than one count but fewer than ten. A junction end diverges from the germline sequence, so it may reflect a read error. The chain links TRBV4-3 to TRBJ2-7, with D possibly matching TRBD1 (5 bases). CDR1 is LGHNA and CDR2 is YSLEER in the germline V gene. This CDR3 comprises 16 residues. DNA for the CDR3: TGCGCCAGCAGCCAAGAAGGCAGGGAAAGTTCCTACGGGCAGTACTTC. Translated, it gives CASSQEGRESSYGQYF.

In this sample, this clone turned up a few times. This chain links TRBV13 with TRBJ2-7; TRBD1 aligns across 9 bases. In germline, CDR1 is PRHDT, CDR2 FYEKMQ (reference sequence). Trimming at V came to 0 bases and at J to 5 bases, leaving 8 bases not matched to a gene. The CDR3 runs to 16 residues. The CDR3, as DNA: TGTGCCAGCAGCTTAGGCCCTGGGACAGGGATCAACGAGCAGTACTTC. This gives the protein CASSLGPGTGINEQYF.

This chain connects TRBV29-1 to TRBJ2-3; D unresolved. Deletions cut 0 bases from V and 4 bases from J, with 14 bases between. The germline V gene encodes CDR1 SQVTM and CDR2 ANQGSEA. The CDR3 runs 15 residues. The CDR3 DNA follows: TGCAGCGTTGAAGATCGCACAGAAACCTCAGATACGCAGTATTTT. Protein sequence: CSVEDRTETSDTQYF.

The chain links TRBV19 to TRBJ1-2; 7 nucleotides line up with TRBD1. After removal of 5 bases from V and 1 base from J, the junction contained 7 bases not matched to a gene. There are 15 residues in the CDR3. Germline lookup yields CDR1 LNHDA and CDR2 SQIVND (reference sequence). The CDR3 nucleotides read TGTGCCAGTAGTTGGACACAGGGGAGTAACTATGGCTACACCTTC. Protein product: CASSWTQGSNYGYTF.

The chain joins TRBV5-1 to TRBJ1-5; D may be TRBD1 (5 bases). The CDR3 covers 16 residues. With 5 bases removed from V and 11 bases from J, the gap between germline ends came to 26 bases. The germline gives CDR1 SGHRS, CDR2 YFSETQ. CDR3 protein: CASSVGKGRGGSAQHF. CDR3 nucleotides: TGCGCCAGCAGTGTTGGAAAGGGTAGGGGAGGATCAGCCCAGCATTTT.

This clone was counted between two and nine times. The chain recombines TRBV6-1 with TRBJ2-7, with a weak D call TRBD2 (6 bases). Trimming cost V 5 bases and J 4 bases, with 15 bases left between them. The CDR3 has 14 residues. CDR1 is MNHNS and CDR2 is SASEGT in the germline V gene. As DNA, the CDR3 is TGTGCCAGCAGTTCCGCGTGGGAGGCGTACGAGCAGTACTTC. Translation gives CASSSAWEAYEQYF.

There are a few counts of this clone. The V and J genes are TRBV28 and TRBJ2-7; tentatively, D is TRBD1 (5 bases). Trimming removed 5 bases at V and 6 bases at J, with 14 bases between. Germline V gene data show CDR1 as MDHEN and CDR2 as SYDVKM. The CDR3 has 13 residues. Here the CDR3 DNA reads TGTGCCAGCAGTCCCCGAACAGGTGGCGAGCAGTACTTC. Protein product: CASSPRTGGEQYF.

The chain links TRBV28 to TRBJ1-4; no clear D gene. CDR3 length: 15 residues. V lost 6 bases to trimming and J lost 4 bases, with 15 bases between them. The germline V gene encodes CDR1 MDHEN and CDR2 SYDVKM. In DNA form, the CDR3 reads TGTGCCAGCAGCACCTCGGGAGCTGGTAATGAAAAACTGTTTTTT. Amino acid sequence: CASSTSGAGNEKLFF.

This clone occurred once. The CDR3 DNA sequence: TGTGCCAGCAGCCTGTTTGGTGCAGGATTTAGCAATCAGCCCCAGCATTTT. It is translated as CASSLFGAGFSNQPQHF. The chain links TRBV27 to TRBJ1-5; D is undetermined. Trimming pared 6 bases from V and 0 bases from J, leaving 18 bases between. CDR3 length: 17 amino acids. Germline V gene lookup returns CDR1 MNHEY and CDR2 SMNVEV (reference sequence).

This clone was seen only a few times. The chain combines TRBV11-2 with TRBJ1-1; 8 bases are a match to TRBD1. With 3 bases clipped from V and 1 base from J, the junction kept 4 bases outside the gene matches. Germline loops: CDR1 SGHAT, CDR2 FQNNGV. The CDR3 consists of 15 residues. DNA of the CDR3: TGTGCCAGCAGCTTGGGGGACAGGAGGAACACTGAAGCTTTCTTT. It yields the protein CASSLGDRRNTEAFF.

J is TRBJ1-3 and V is TRBV19, with 7 nucleotides matching TRBD1. V shed 1 base, J shed 4 bases, and the junction held 1 base outside the gene matches. Germline CDR1 LNHDA, CDR2 SQIVND (reference sequence). CDR3 length: 14 amino acids. For the CDR3, the DNA is TGTGCCAGTAGTATAGGCAGGGGGGGAAACACCATATATTTT. Protein product: CASSIGRGGNTIYF. Variable domain in full (rest from reference TRBV19 and TRBJ1-3): DGGITQSPKYLFRKEGQNVTLSCEQNLNHDAMYWYRQDPGQGLRLIYYSQIVNDFQKGDIAEGYSVSREKKESFPLTVTSAQKNPTAFYLCASSIGRGGNTIYFGEGSWLTVV.

Only one count was recorded for this clone. The V and J genes are TRBV29-1 and TRBJ1-2, with TRBD1 matching over 8 bases. V was clipped by 3 bases and J by 8 bases; unmatched bases: 8. The CDR3 covers 13 residues. Germline lookup yields CDR1 SQVTM and CDR2 ANQGSEA. The CDR3 is CSVEKGDRIGYTF. The CDR3 DNA reads as TGCAGCGTTGAGAAGGGGGACAGGATCGGCTACACCTTC.

The chain carries TRBV5-1 and TRBJ1-2; a weak D match, TRBD1 (6 bases). V lost 4 bases and J 2 bases, leaving 15 bases between the germline ends. This CDR3 has 15 residues. Per germline, CDR1 SGHRS and CDR2 YFSETQ. CDR3 residues: CASSDHRERNYGYTF. The CDR3 region has the DNA TGCGCCAGCAGCGATCACAGGGAAAGAAACTATGGCTACACCTTC.

Points on this clone: The junction departs from germline at one end; a sequencing error may be responsible. Within the sample, other DNA sequences also encode this same CDR3. V gene TRBV29-1 combines with J gene TRBJ2-7; D not certain. The CDR3 totals 12 residues. Per germline, CDR1 SQVTM and CDR2 ANQGSEA. CDR3 amino acids: CSVVARGYEQYF. The CDR3 nucleotides read TGCAGCGTTGTTGCTCGAGGCTACGAGCAATACTTC.

The chain is built from TRBV4-1 and TRBJ2-2; weak D call: TRBD1 (5 bases). V was shortened by 0 bases and J by 5 bases, with 16 bases between the two germline ends. Germline lookup yields CDR1 MGHRA and CDR2 YSYEKL. The CDR3 length is 17 residues. In DNA form, the CDR3 reads TGCGCCAGCAGCCAAGATATTATTCAGGGTCGGACCGGGGAGCTGTTTTTT. Protein product: CASSQDIIQGRTGELFF.

In its sample, this clone was seen once. V and J are TRBV5-6 and TRBJ1-6; no definite D call. V was trimmed by 2 bases and J by 8 bases, leaving 5 bases between them. The CDR3 covers 12 residues. The germline V gene encodes CDR1 SGHDT and CDR2 YYEEEE. The CDR3 DNA reads TGTGCCAGCAGCTTTCGCGATTCACCCCTCCACTTT. It specifies CASSFRDSPLHF.

The rearrangement uses TRBV6-5 and TRBJ2-7; 9 bases map to TRBD2. This CDR3 contains 16 residues. Germline V gives CDR1 MNHEY, CDR2 SVGAGI. Losses at the gene ends were 4 bases for V and 4 bases for J; bases not matched to a gene: 11. This chain's CDR3 is CASSFSLAGDAYEQYF. The CDR3 coding sequence is TGTGCCAGCAGTTTTTCCTTAGCGGGAGACGCTTACGAGCAGTACTTC.